This TCR beta chain stems from a study of blood T cell repertoires in COVID-19. Study background: Sample material is recorded as cDNA or gDNA derived from T cells, B-cell-depleted T cells, or PBMCs.

Germline CDR1 reads SQVTM; CDR2 reads ANQGSEA. The CDR3 is made up of 14 amino acids. V lost 5 bases and J lost 0; bases outside the gene matches: 0. The assay was immunoSEQ multiplex PCR, and TCRdb's table has in-frame clones only and misses some. The sample comprises 100,000 to 130,000 clones, about four fifths of which are singletons, and around 4.2% rests with the top ten. This clone was picked up many times. This TCR derives from a human donor in a cohort sampled during active COVID-19. Sequencing was done on a sample of peripheral blood. V is TRBV29-1 and J is TRBJ2-1; the match to TRBD2 covers 11 bases. CDR3 in DNA: TGCAGCGTTACTAGCGGGAGCTCCTACAATGAGCAGTTCTTC. Its protein is CSVTSGSSYNEQFF.